This T cell receptor (beta chain) was recorded in a study of T cells in Graves' hyperthyroidism and ophthalmopathy. Study results and caveats: Blood also carried most thyroid clonotypes expanded above 0.001.

This clonotype came up many times. Antigen specificity is unknown. It was RNA transcripts that yielded the amplified TCR beta CDR3 regions. The HTBI primer set was used in a first-round RT-PCR of the TCR CDR3. TCRdb called the multiplex PCR reads again in MiXCR, with one record for every CDR3 protein. The sample includes more than 300,000 distinct CDR3 sequences, approximately 18% of them seen just once. Each ophthalmopathy patient scored at least 3 on the Clinical Activity Score and at least 4 on NOSPECS grade, with duration under 3 months. Clinical symptoms, serum thyroxine and TRAb, thyroid ultrasound and orbital computed tomography were used for the diagnoses. PBMCs stemmed from 8.5 to 10 ml fresh peripheral blood. This CDR3 has 12 amino acids. Trimming left V 6 bases short and J 6 bases short, with 9 bases between. Germline CDR1 and CDR2: MDHEN and SYDVKM.

The sequencing input was blood. The sequence came from a man aged 18 to 35 with Graves' ophthalmopathy. The chain is built from TRBV28 and TRBJ2-1; tentatively, D is TRBD1 or TRBD2 (6 bases each). CDR3 bases: TGTGCCAGCAGATGGGGGGCCAATGAGCAGTTCTTC. Encoded protein: CASRWGANEQFF.